Listed here is a single TCR beta chain. This CDR3 region has 13 residues. Trimming removed 5 bases at V and 6 bases at J, with 13 bases between. CDR1 SGHTA and CDR2 FQGNSA come from the germline V gene. This record belongs to a study of early T cells in non-severe SARS-CoV-2 infection. Across the study: The chains were unpaired, and the sequenced material was bulk RNA from unsorted whole blood.

Individual cDNA molecules were tagged with unique molecular identifiers. TCRdb redid the calling of the 5' RACE reads with MiXCR, one entry per CDR3 protein. This sample has more than 75,000 distinct CDR3 sequences; over 10% occur once, and the top ten carry around 6%. The sequenced sample was whole blood. This sequence was found in an adult who was a healthcare worker with PCR-confirmed SARS-CoV-2 infection or an uninfected control (not recorded which). The gene calls are TRBV7-2 and TRBJ1-2; tentatively, D is TRBD1 (5 bases). CDR3 amino acids: CASSRDRKDGYTF. CDR3 coding DNA: TGTGCCAGCAGCCGTGACAGAAAAGATGGCTACACCTTC.